A selection of T cell receptor beta chains follows, all from one sample in a study of T cells expressing NK-cell markers. With the 5' RACE reads reprocessed, TCRdb shows one record per CDR3 protein and no DNA. The clone table shows a few hundred thousand distinct CDR3 sequences, with the ten largest holding over 4%. Sequencing input: blood T cells: a sorted CD56 or NKG2C T cell subset, CD4+ or CD8+ T cells, or bulk PBMC T cells (not recorded which). These receptors were obtained from a man between 18 and 69 years old in good health. Both conserved end residues are part of each CDR3.

v_gene	j_gene	CDR3aa
TRBV20-1	TRBJ1-1	CSARDLQGPYTEAFF
TRBV4-1	TRBJ2-2	CASSQEGQGRELFF
TRBV2	TRBJ1-2	CASSRRDSYGYTF
TRBV14	TRBJ1-2	CASSQGTGTNYGYTF
TRBV29-1	TRBJ2-5	CSGKRQAGETQYF
TRBV2	TRBJ2-5	CASSRDGLNVRGFGQGTQYF
TRBV7-2	TRBJ2-7	CASSDHGTTDYEQYF
TRBV10-3	TRBJ2-3	CAIRDPGGSQRADTQYF
TRBV12-3/TRBV12-4	TRBJ2-5	CASSLWGQETQYF
TRBV6-1	TRBJ2-2	CAVSRGAGDTGELFF
TRBV7-2	TRBJ1-2	CASSPRSGGLSYGYTF
TRBV28	TRBJ2-3	CASNDRRGTTDTQYF
TRBV30	TRBJ1-2	CAWSVLGNYGYTF
TRBV3-1	TRBJ2-1	CASSRDDRDSLNEQFF
TRBV5-1	TRBJ2-5	CASSLAGPQGQYF
TRBV6-1	TRBJ2-4	CASRDKTGHGAKNIQYF
TRBV18	TRBJ1-5	CASSPRGRDRLVQPQHF
TRBV11-1	TRBJ2-3	CASRNTDTQYF
TRBV7-9	TRBJ2-3	CASSLNGGDLTDTQYF
TRBV24-1	TRBJ2-1	CATSDPSGPRGKFF
TRBV20-1	TRBJ1-1	CSARDSGHQNTEAFF
TRBV5-1	TRBJ1-1	CASSLVGQGITEAFF
TRBV20-1	TRBJ2-1	CSARPSERGVYNEQFF
TRBV6-5	TRBJ2-2	CASSYSPRGLQTWELFF
TRBV28	TRBJ2-7	CASSLKQGGHEQYF
TRBV19	TRBJ2-3	CASSSSGSTTDTQYF
TRBV5-1	TRBJ2-7	CASSAVHTGEQYF
TRBV12-3/TRBV12-4	TRBJ1-4	CASSTRKTTNEKLFF
TRBV20-1	TRBJ2-7	CSATSGRQGAIEQYF
TRBV7-8	TRBJ2-7	CASSRGALSSYEQYF
TRBV7-3	TRBJ1-2	CASSSSGTGVNGYTF
TRBV28	TRBJ2-1	CASSWGWGNEQFF
TRBV20-1	TRBJ2-2	CSARERSSNTGELFF
TRBV7-9	TRBJ1-4	CASSLIGVAATNEKLFF
TRBV7-3	TRBJ2-3	CASSSRGLTDTQYF
TRBV10-2	TRBJ1-1	CASGDRGLYTEAFF
TRBV19	TRBJ2-7	CASRAGTVSDEQYF
TRBV7-2	TRBJ1-1	CASSPPGRTQEAFF
TRBV3-1	TRBJ1-2	CASSQREPVRYGYTF
TRBV2	TRBJ1-2	CASNLMGVGYTF
TRBV12-3/TRBV12-4	TRBJ2-3	CASSLGVGVGTDTQYF